The 9 T cell receptor beta chains reported below all come from one sample, sequenced in a study of blood T cell repertoires in COVID-19. Sequenced by immunoSEQ multiplex PCR; TCRdb stores in-frame clones only, minus some. Of about 180,000 clones listed, around 83% were seen once; the top ten hold more than 5.5%. Sequenced sample: PBMCs or T cells enriched from blood (not recorded which). The receptors shown here come from a man aged 40-55 years who had recovered from COVID-19.

CDR3 bases: TGTGCGACGGGAAAGAACACTGAAGCTTTCTTT. Translating gives CATGKNTEAFF. The chain links TRBV19 to TRBJ1-1, with D hard to call. CDR3 length: 11 residues. Germline V gives CDR1 LNHDA, CDR2 SQIVND (reference sequence). The full variable domain, its missing parts supplied by reference TRBV19 and TRBJ1-1, is DGGITQSPKYLFRKEGQNVTLSCEQNLNHDAMYWYRQDPGQGLRLIYYSQIVNDFQKGDIAEGYSVSREKKESFPLTVTSAQKNPTAFYLCATGKNTEAFFGQGTRLTVV.

The chain couples TRBV7-9 to TRBJ1-3, with a tentative D call TRBD1 (6 bases). V lost 3 bases to trimming and J lost 4 bases, with 10 bases between them. The CDR3 contains 14 residues. Germline-derived CDR1 and CDR2 are SEHNR and FQNEAQ (reference sequence). CDR3 protein: CASSFQGNGNTIYF. CDR3 nucleotide sequence: TGTGCCAGCAGCTTTCAGGGGAACGGAAACACCATATATTTT.

The table lists this clone with many counts. This chain links TRBV6-5 with TRBJ2-3; the match to TRBD2 covers 9 bases. The CDR3 runs to 15 residues. The germline V gene has CDR1 MNHEY and CDR2 SVGAGI. Trimming cost V 5 bases and J 6 bases; bases outside gene matches: 9. This CDR3 is CASSRAGGPQDTQYF. CDR3 DNA sequence: TGTGCCAGCAGTCGGGCGGGGGGGCCACAGGATACGCAGTATTTT.

The CDR3 DNA sequence: TGTGCCAGCAGCCAACGGACTAGCGGGGCGTTCAGCTCCTACAATGAGCAGTTCTTC. Translated, it gives CASSQRTSGAFSSYNEQFF. The V gene is TRBV7-2, the J gene TRBJ2-1, with TRBD2 identical over 12 bases. Germline trimming cut 5 bases from V and 0 bases from J; bases unmatched to any gene: 11. The germline CDR1 and CDR2 sequences are SGHTA and FQGNSA. CDR3 length: 19 residues.

The rearrangement links TRBV2 to TRBJ2-1; 7 bases are a match to TRBD2. The germline CDR1 and CDR2 sequences are SNHLY and FYNNEI. V was pared by 8 bases and J by 4 bases, with 11 bases of the junction left unmatched. The length of the CDR3 is 15 residues. CDR3 sequence reads: CASGIGGSGYNEQFF. DNA of the CDR3: TGTGCCAGCGGAATAGGCGGGAGCGGGTACAATGAGCAGTTCTTC.

V is TRBV10-2 and J is TRBJ2-7; no clear D. CDR1 WSHSY and CDR2 SAAADI come from the germline V gene. V gave up 4 bases and J gave up 2 bases, with 6 bases separating them. The CDR3 loop spans 12 amino acids. Here the CDR3 DNA reads TGCGCCAGCAGTGCTATAGCCTACGAGCAGTACTTC. It codes for CASSAIAYEQYF.

This chain uses TRBV2 with TRBJ2-1, with 8 positions matching TRBD2. The V and J ends lost 7 bases and 4 bases, in that order; junction bases with no gene match: 9. Per the germline V gene, CDR1 is SNHLY and CDR2 is FYNNEI. This CDR3 has 15 residues. The DNA of the CDR3 is TGTGCCAGCACCCAGACTAGCGCGAAGTACAATGAGCAGTTCTTC. As protein: CASTQTSAKYNEQFF. The full variable domain, with the rest looked up from reference TRBV2 and TRBJ2-1, is EPEVTQTPSHQVTQMGQEVILRCVPISNHLYFYWYRQILGQKVEFLVSFYNNEISEKSEIFDDQFSVERPDGSNFTLKIRSTKLEDSAMYFCASTQTSAKYNEQFFGPGTRLTVL.

The V call is TRBV5-1, the J call TRBJ2-5, with TRBD1 matching over 7 bases. Trimming took 0 bases from V and 4 from J; bases not matched to a gene: 6. The CDR3 covers 15 residues. Germline CDR1 is SGHRS and CDR2 is YFSETQ. The CDR3 nucleotides are TGCGCCAGCAGCTTGGGAGACAGGGACGGAGAGACCCAGTACTTC. Its translation is CASSLGDRDGETQYF.

Only one count was recorded for this clone. The V and J genes are TRBV29-1 and TRBJ2-2, with D possibly TRBD1 on 5 matching bases. CDR3 size: 13 residues. Trimming removed 6 bases at V and 6 bases at J, with 14 bases between. Germline values: CDR1 SQVTM, CDR2 ANQGSEA. The CDR3 protein is CSVGSGLAGELFF. CDR3 bases: TGCAGCGTCGGATCAGGGTTGGCCGGGGAGCTGTTTTTT.